This T cell receptor beta chain originates from a study of blood T cell repertoires in COVID-19. Study as a whole: Sample material is recorded as cDNA or gDNA derived from T cells, B-cell-depleted T cells, or PBMCs.

V was pared by 0 bases and J by 8 bases, with 8 bases between. Germline loops: CDR1 SQVTM, CDR2 ANQGSEA. This CDR3 is 12 amino acids long. Assay used: immunoSEQ multiplex PCR; TCRdb lists only in-frame clones, some missing. Of some 150,000 clones in the sample, roughly four fifths were seen once. V gene TRBV29-1 combines with J gene TRBJ2-1; D might be TRBD2 (6 bases). This sequence originates from a human donor with acute or convalescent COVID-19. The donor label of this sample is uncertain. The specimen sequenced was peripheral blood. The CDR3 coding sequence is TGCAGCGTTGAAGACCCGGGGGATGAGCAGTTCTTC. Its translation: CSVEDPGDEQFF.